This T cell receptor beta chain was profiled in a study of response to subunit inactivated influenza vaccine (dated by TCRdb to the late 2010s). Regarding the research as a whole: Deep quantitative T cell receptor repertoire profiling was used in the study to track responses to a trivalent subunit inactivated influenza vaccine. The investigation overall reported the following: It was suggested by the authors that each seasonal influenza vaccination may recruit only a limited number of new T cells.

Library prep was done by RT-PCR. Data came from an Illumina HiSeq 2500. The raw public reads went through TCRdb reprocessing: fastp at Q25, MiXCR clone calling, in-frame beta chains kept. Each entry is one CDR3 protein sequence, shown with its most common DNA and genes. The sample has 450,000 to 600,000 distinct CDR3 sequences on record, 15% to 20% of them singletons. Less than 4% of the sample comes from the top ten. As to this clonotype: Its cognate antigen has yet to be identified. No qualities accompany the bases; no much larger clone lies one base away.

Its CDR3 holds 14 amino acids, cysteine through phenylalanine. The CDR3 DNA has 42 bases and is translated from base 1. For CDR1 and CDR2, the germline V gene (reference sequence) lists DFQATT and SNEGSKA. At the junction V is shortened by 3 bases and J by 4 bases; bases outside the gene matches: 8. The chain is made from TRBV20-1 and TRBJ2-7; a stretch of 8 junction bases matches TRBD2. The source was CD4+ T cells sorted from PBMCs, collected less than 25 months after vaccination. This TCR was sampled from a man between 50 and 70 years old who received an inactivated influenza vaccine. Donor details come from another sample of the same person, matched by shared clones. For the CDR3, the sequence is CSARPGLGGYEQYF. The bases read TGCAGTGCTAGGCCGGGACTAGGTGGATACGAGCAGTACTTC.